This T cell receptor (beta chain) came from a study of human T cells and chemical hapten exposure. The overall study: Application of 0.01% DPC to the upper back was done by patch test, with a reading at 6 days.

Unique molecular identifiers were linked by the library to individual cDNA molecules. From the RACE reads, TCRdb called clonotypes with MiXCR, one entry per CDR3 protein. The data contain fewer than 100,000 distinct CDR3 sequences, roughly a tenth of them seen just once; the ten biggest clones take up just over 2%. V shed 4 bases, J shed 5 bases, and the junction held 14 bases outside the gene matches. The CDR3 has 17 amino acids. Germline V gene lookup returns CDR1 SGHKS and CDR2 YYEKEE (reference sequence). The time point: patch test 2, 6 weeks after DPC sensitization. The treatment denotes: therapeutic diphenylcyclopropenone sensitization with weekly scalp DPC. Suited to DPC and affected by alopecia, the donors ranged from 18 to 70 years old.

This rearrangement joins TRBV5-5 to TRBJ1-2; TRBD1 matches at 10 bases. Sequenced here: whole blood, sampled in connection with sensitization to the hapten diphenylcyclopropenone (DPC). The sequence was obtained from a woman aged 40 to 50 with alopecia areata. Some clones in this sample may be carry-over from other donors' samples. CDR3: CASSAVPRQGAGYGYTF. The DNA for the CDR3 is TGTGCCAGCAGCGCAGTCCCGAGACAGGGGGCAGGTTATGGCTACACCTTC.